This TCR beta chain was retrieved from a study of blood T cell repertoires in COVID-19. Whole-study context: T cells, B-cell-depleted T cells, or PBMCs supplied cDNA or gDNA.

How the authors handled the data: Amplification of reference gene primers provided the estimated nucleated cell counts. The table came from immunoSEQ multiplex PCR; TCRdb's copy has only in-frame clones and leaves some out. V and J calls and clone size follow that table, whereas D and trimming were derived from the DNA. The table includes more than 110,000 clones, 90% detected once. The sequence came from a woman aged 80 or older with acute or convalescent COVID-19. The sample was peripheral blood.

Written as DNA, the CDR3 is TGTGCCAGCAGCTTAGGTGCAGGGGCTACAGATGAGCAGTTCTTC. Encoded protein: CASSLGAGATDEQFF. The rearrangement links TRBV11-2 to TRBJ2-1, with D perhaps matching TRBD1 (6 bases). V lost 1 base, J lost 8 bases, and 15 bases lay in between. The germline V gene encodes CDR1 SGHAT and CDR2 FQNNGV. The CDR3 is 15 amino acids.